This record looks at one TCR beta chain sequence and its context. Its antigen remains unidentified. No quality values exist for individual bases; no much larger clone is one base distant. Each collaborating institution followed its own protocols to collect whole blood in K2EDTA tubes. Collaborator samples were shipped for TCRbeta analysis as frozen whole blood, isolated PBMCs, or DNA extracted from either sample type. The data derive from a study of blood T cell repertoires in COVID-19 (dated by TCRdb to 2020 to 2021). With respect to the entire study: Samples covering the acute and convalescent phases of COVID-19 were provided by collaborators in the United States, Italy and Spain. The material from the prospective study consisted of cDNA or gDNA derived from T cells, B-cell-depleted T cells, or PBMCs. Deeply sampled blood TCRbeta repertoires from subjects exposed to, actively infected with, or recovered from COVID-19 were included in the dataset. The repertoires were released in a freely available public database intended as a resource for research on the immune response to SARS-CoV-2. The samples were drawn from two sources: the first 160 participants of the ongoing ImmuneRACE study, and fewer than 1,500 subjects contributed by 6 global collaborators. Nearly every sample came with metadata listing a de-identified subject ID, COVID-19 status, age in years and sex. Where available, HLA class I and class II types were taken from metadata supplied by the sample provider and were not determined by assay-based typing.

Overall results and qualifications from the work: How much clinical and demographic metadata was included differed by source and by participant, and the metadata was provided uncurated.

The CDR3 contains 13 residues, cysteine and phenylalanine counted. Kept here is only the CDR3 DNA, which spans 39 bases and is read in frame from base 1. In the germline V gene, CDR1 corresponds to LGHNA and CDR2 to YNFKEQ. V has 3 bases trimmed and J has 3 bases trimmed; junction bases matching no gene number 0. TCRbeta CDR3 regions were amplified from genomic DNA by means of the immunoSEQ Assay, a bias-controlled multiplex PCR. On the authors' methods: The number of nucleated cells in each sample was estimated by amplification of reference gene primers within the assay. Sequence reads were collapsed and filtered to measure the absolute abundance of every unique TCRbeta CDR3 rearrangement. For each sample, productive Simpson clonality was calculated as the square root of Simpson's diversity index over productive rearrangements. The immuneACCESS repertoire file appears here via TCRdb, limited to in-frame rearrangements. These files lack a portion of the clones; in checked studies, under half of the deficit traces to unresolved V genes, and the cause of the others is not known. V and J calls plus clone size are reproduced from that table; the DNA served to infer D and trimming. This sample is represented by about 100,000 clones; about nine tenths of them were singletons. The leading ten clones occupy 2% to 2.5% of the sample.

The V gene is TRBV4-2 and the J gene is TRBJ2-5, with 8 junctional bases fitting TRBD1. The sequenced sample consisted of peripheral blood. The receptor's source is a man between 45 and 60 years old with active COVID-19. The nucleotides are TGTGCCAGCAGCCAGACAGGGGAAGAGACCCAGTACTTC. This yields the protein CASSQTGEETQYF.